The 23 T cell receptor beta chains presented below share a single source sample, sequenced in a study of T cell responses to AZD1222 COVID-19 vaccine. Data came from immunoSEQ multiplex PCR; TCRdb stores just in-frame clones and leaves some out. The data show 150,000 to 200,000 clones, 85% to 95% seen once. Sequencing was performed on peripheral blood, taken on day 0 of AZD1222 vaccination. The receptor set was obtained from an adult in good health.

V gene TRBV21-1 combines with J gene TRBJ1-2; the tabulated D call, TRBD1, remains unverified against the DNA. TRBV21-1 represents a pseudogene. The CDR3 has 17 amino acids. The CDR3 region has the DNA TGTGCCAGCAGCAGCAGACAGGCCCATCATTTTAGGTATGGCTACACCTTC. Its translation is CASSSRQAHHFRYGYTF.

The rearrangement joins TRBV6-5 to TRBJ2-2; D is ambiguous. The germline V gene has CDR1 MNHEY and CDR2 SVGAGI. Trimming took off 11 bases at V and 2 bases at J, with 9 bases between the two ends. The length of the CDR3 is 12 residues. CDR3 nucleotides: TGTGCCGTAGGGTCTAACACCGGGGAGCTGTTTTTT. Its protein product is CAVGSNTGELFF.

V usage is TRBV11-1 and J usage is TRBJ1-3; the match to TRBD1 covers 8 bases. The CDR3 consists of 15 residues. Trimming at V came to 1 base and at J to 3 bases, leaving 2 bases not matched to a gene. CDR1 is SGHAT, CDR2 FQDESV, per germline (reference sequence). Here the CDR3 reads CASSLGTGYGNTIYF. DNA of the CDR3: TGTGCCAGCAGCTTAGGGACAGGGTATGGAAACACCATATATTTT.

CDR3 region: CASSLEVGMGEKLFF. DNA of the CDR3: TGCGCCAGCAGCTTGGAGGTGGGAATGGGAGAAAAACTGTTTTTT. The rearrangement uses TRBV5-1 and TRBJ1-4; D gene ambiguous. The germline V gene encodes CDR1 SGHRS and CDR2 YFSETQ. The CDR3 spans 15 residues. Trimming cost V 0 bases and J 8 bases, with 14 bases left between them.

The J gene is TRBJ2-1, the V gene TRBV20-1; 9 bases match TRBD2. In germline, CDR1 is DFQATT, CDR2 SNEGSKA (reference sequence). This CDR3 region has 14 residues. V dropped 3 bases and J dropped 6; count of bases not matched to a gene: 6. This CDR3 reads CSASGGGAGNEQFF. Here the CDR3 DNA reads TGCAGTGCTAGTGGCGGGGGGGCTGGCAATGAGCAGTTCTTC.

This chain links TRBV11-3 with TRBJ2-1; D is unresolved. This CDR3 is 12 amino acids long. CDR1 is SGHNT and CDR2 is YENEEA in the germline V gene. Trimming took off 1 base at V and 8 bases at J, with 6 bases between the two ends. CDR3: CASSLVVDEQFF. The CDR3 DNA reads TGTGCCAGCAGCTTAGTCGTTGATGAGCAGTTCTTC.

The J gene is TRBJ1-1, the V gene TRBV7-2, with D possibly being TRBD1 (6 bases). CDR3 length: 14 amino acids. The V end was cut by 5 bases, the J end by 0 bases, with 10 bases between. CDR1 is SGHTA and CDR2 is FQGNSA in the germline V gene. CDR3 bases: TGTGCCAGCAGCCGGACAGTCTTGAACACTGAAGCTTTCTTT. This gives the protein CASSRTVLNTEAFF.

The chain combines TRBV10-1 with TRBJ2-7; D remains unclear. The CDR3 loop spans 13 amino acids. With 0 bases removed from V and 6 bases from J, the gap between germline ends came to 9 bases. Germline assignment: CDR1 WNHNN and CDR2 SYGVQD (reference sequence). In nucleotides, the CDR3 is TGCGCCAGCAGTGAGTCGCCCAGCGTCGAGCAGTACTTC. Protein: CASSESPSVEQYF.

The CDR3 DNA reads as TGCAGCTTTGCGGGAGTAGGTGACGAGCAGTACTTC. Amino acids: CSFAGVGDEQYF. V gene TRBV29-1 combines with J gene TRBJ2-7, with 7 nucleotides matching TRBD2. The CDR3 totals 12 residues. V lost 8 bases, J lost 5 bases, and 9 bases stayed unmatched. CDR1 is SQVTM, CDR2 ANQGSEA, per germline.

The chain uses TRBV21-1 and TRBJ2-7. TRBV21-1 is a pseudogene segment. This CDR3 region has 14 residues. CDR3 in DNA: TGTGCCAGCAGCATATGGTCTGCACCCTACGAGCAGTACGTC. It yields the protein CASSIWSAPYEQYV.

As regards this clone: At one end the junction does not follow the germline gene, possibly because of a read error. The chain joins TRBV7-2 to TRBJ2-3; unclear D gene. The CDR3 extends over 13 amino acids. Germline V lookup: CDR1 SGHTA, CDR2 FQGNSA. The CDR3 region has the DNA TGTGCCAGCAGCTTACCAGTCACAAATACGCAGTATTTT. It specifies CASSLPVTNTQYF.

CDR3 bases: TGTGCCACCAGTGACGGGGGACAGACAACTAATGAAAAACTGTTTTTT. Its translation: CATSDGGQTTNEKLFF. This sequence joins TRBV24-1 and TRBJ1-4; 7 positions match TRBD1. Germline V CDR1 and CDR2: KGHDR, SFDVKD. The CDR3 length is 16 residues. The V and J ends lost 4 bases and 0 bases, in that order; junction bases with no gene match: 4.

The rearrangement uses TRBV7-3 and TRBJ2-2; D is uncertain. Germline CDR1 SGHTA, CDR2 FQGTGA. CDR3 size: 15 residues. Trimming left V 3 bases short and J 0 bases short, with 8 bases between. The CDR3 DNA sequence: TGTGCCAGCAGCTTGACACCTTCGAACACCGGGGAGCTGTTTTTT. This codes for CASSLTPSNTGELFF.

The CDR3 coding sequence is TGTGCCAGCAGCTTCGGGGGTGCGGGGGAGACCCAGTACTTC. This translates into CASSFGGAGETQYF. The chain joins TRBV5-8 to TRBJ2-5, with D possibly matching TRBD2 (6 bases). Germline V gene lookup returns CDR1 SGHTS and CDR2 YDEGEE. The CDR3 totals 14 residues. Trimming shortened V by 2 bases and J by 5 bases, and 13 bases separated the two germline ends.

The rearrangement joins TRBV6-5 to TRBJ1-5; D may be TRBD1 (6 bases). The germline CDR1 and CDR2 sequences are MNHEY and SVGAGI. The CDR3 is 12 amino acids. Trimming shortened V by 4 bases and J by 9 bases, and 10 bases separated the two germline ends. For the CDR3, the DNA is TGTGCCAGCAGTTCGGGGGCGGCGCCCCAGCATTTT. Protein product: CASSSGAAPQHF.

This clone was detected only once. The V call is TRBV4-2, the J call TRBJ1-2; 8 nucleotides match TRBD1. Germline V lookup: CDR1 LGHNA, CDR2 YNFKEQ. This CDR3 is built from 15 residues. The J segment lost 6 bases and the V segment lost 0 bases, leaving 6 bases of the junction unmatched. The CDR3 here is CASSQETSGGNGYTF. The CDR3 nucleotides are TGTGCCAGCAGCCAAGAAACCTCAGGGGGCAATGGCTACACCTTC.

The chain employs TRBV7-2 and TRBJ1-5, with 7 bases lining up with TRBD1. There are 16 residues in the CDR3. The V gene end was trimmed by 5 bases and the J gene end by 0 bases; junction bases not matched to a gene: 7. Germline V gene lookup returns CDR1 SGHTA and CDR2 FQGNSA. As DNA, the CDR3 is TGTGCCAGCAGCCTCGGGACAGCTTATAGCAATCAGCCCCAGCATTTT. This encodes CASSLGTAYSNQPQHF.

The gene calls are TRBV6-5 and TRBJ1-5; 11 nucleotides agree with TRBD1. The trim removed 6 bases at V and 6 bases at J, leaving 7 bases unmatched. Germline V CDR1 and CDR2: MNHEY, SVGAGI. This CDR3 contains 15 residues. The CDR3 reads CASSGDRGISQPQHF. CDR3 bases: TGTGCCAGCAGCGGGGACAGGGGGATTAGTCAGCCCCAGCATTTT.

This CDR3 reads CASSEGLNSGNTIYF. CDR3 sequence (DNA): TGTGCCAGCAGCGAAGGCCTCAACTCTGGAAACACCATATATTTT. The gene calls are TRBV6-2 or TRBV6-3 and TRBJ1-3; D unresolved. The CDR3 sequence is 15 residues long. CDR1 MNHEY and CDR2 SVGEGT come from the germline V gene. V was pared by 6 bases and J by 0 bases, with 12 bases between.

This chain joins TRBV11-2 and TRBJ2-1; 7 bases are shared with TRBD2. The CDR3 spans 15 residues. Germline V gene lookup returns CDR1 SGHAT and CDR2 FQNNGV. V shed 2 bases and J 7 bases; nucleotides not matched to a gene: 8. CDR3 sequence (DNA): TGTGCCAGCAGCTTAACTAGCGTGCTGGGTAATGAGCAGTTCTTC. It translates to CASSLTSVLGNEQFF. Full variable domain (outside the CDR3, taken from reference TRBV11-2 and TRBJ2-1): EAGVAQSPRYKIIEKRQSVAFWCNPISGHATLYWYQQILGQGPKLLIQFQNNGVVDDSQLPKDRFSAERLKGVDSTLKIQPAKLEDSAVYLCASSLTSVLGNEQFFGPGTRLTVL.

The V call is TRBV12-5, the J call TRBJ1-2, with 8 nucleotides matching TRBD1. Germline CDR1 LGHNT, CDR2 FRNRAP. This CDR3 is built from 16 residues. After removal of 4 bases from V and 4 bases from J, the junction contained 11 bases not matched to a gene. The CDR3 protein is CASGWTTGGTTYGYTF. Here the CDR3 DNA reads TGTGCTAGTGGTTGGACCACAGGGGGAACTACCTATGGCTACACCTTC.

The chain recombines TRBV5-6 with TRBJ1-5; TRBD1 might be the D (5 bases). V lost 4 bases, J lost 7 bases, and 12 bases lay in between. CDR1 SGHDT and CDR2 YYEEEE come from the germline V gene. The CDR3 totals 13 residues. The CDR3 loop reads CASSPRGSQPQHF. CDR3 DNA: TGTGCCAGCAGCCCCCGGGGGAGCCAGCCCCAGCATTTT. The whole variable domain, remainder taken from reference TRBV5-6 and TRBJ1-5, is DAGVTQSPTHLIKTRGQQVTLRCSPKSGHDTVSWYQQALGQGPQFIFQYYEEEERQRGNFPDRFSGHQFPNYSSELNVNALLLGDSALYLCASSPRGSQPQHFGDGTRLSIL.

This chain links TRBV7-2 with TRBJ1-2, with D tentatively TRBD1 (5 bases). The CDR3 is 14 amino acids. The germline V gene has CDR1 SGHTA and CDR2 FQGNSA. The ends were cut back, 2 bases at V and 4 bases at J, with 11 bases in the middle. The DNA of the CDR3 is TGTGCCAGCAGCTTACAGGGTGAAGGCTATGGCTACACCTTC. Translated: CASSLQGEGYGYTF.